This T cell receptor (beta chain) was retrieved from a study of regulatory dendritic cells for organ transplantation. Study at large: Monocytes received vitamin D3 on days 0 and 4, IL-10 on day 4. Study conclusions and caveats: Among resting subsets, memory CD8+ cells contained the most alloreactive clonotypes.

Germline-derived CDR1 and CDR2 are KGHSH and LQKENI. This CDR3 has 16 residues. Trimming at V came to 4 bases and at J to 0 bases, leaving 5 bases not matched to a gene. Data came from immunoSEQ multiplex PCR; TCRdb stores just in-frame clones and leaves some out. The data show around 20,000 clones, approximately 85% seen once. Allogeneic regulatory or mature dendritic cells were co-cultured for roughly five days with CFSE-labeled sorted T cells at 1:10. This clone was detected once. Its antigen is unidentified. The sequencing sample was made of naive CD4+ T cells from blood cultured with regulatory dendritic cells. The sample's subset: CD45RA+ naive T cells. The V call is TRBV18, the J call TRBJ1-4; 7 nucleotides agree with TRBD1. The receptor comes from a human donor in good health. CDR3 protein: CASSLQGDPTNEKLFF. As DNA, the CDR3 is TGTGCCAGCTCACTGCAGGGGGATCCAACTAATGAAAAACTGTTTTTT. The variable domain in full, completed from reference TRBV18 and TRBJ1-4, reads NAGVMQNPRHLVRRRGQEARLRCSPMKGHSHVYWYRQLPEEGLKFMVYLQKENIIDESGMPKERFSAEFPKEGPSILRIQQVVRGDSAAYFCASSLQGDPTNEKLFFGSGTQLSVL.